The 18 T cell receptor beta chains below all came from one sample that was sequenced in a study of blood T cells in healthy people across ages. A second PCR, run for roughly 7 to 11 cycles, used a sample-barcoded 5' primer plus a J-beta primer mix. Using its own MiXCR run on the 5' RACE reads, TCRdb lists one record per CDR3 protein. Seen here are 1.5 million to 2 million distinct CDR3 sequences, 28% observed once, and the top ten hold 7.7%. The sample comprised blood. The origin of the receptors is a woman aged 25 to 39 in good health.

The V gene is TRBV11-2, the J gene TRBJ2-1; 9 bases fit TRBD2. The DNA end favors TRBJ2-7, so the J call may be wrong. The CDR3 spans 17 residues. The V gene's germline CDR1 is SGHAT and CDR2 FQNNGV. CDR3 in DNA: TGTGCCAGCAGCTTAAGTCCGTTAGCGGGAGCTGTCAATGAGCAGTACTTC. It encodes CASSLSPLAGAVNEQYF.

This clonotype was found many times. The rearrangement uses TRBV5-1 and TRBJ2-6, with a weak D call TRBD1 (6 bases). Germline assignment: CDR1 SGHRS and CDR2 YFSETQ. V lost 3 bases and J lost 0, with 10 bases in between. CDR3 length equals 16 residues. Here the CDR3 reads CASSSGQLSGANVLTF. DNA for the CDR3: TGCGCCAGCAGCTCCGGACAGCTCTCTGGGGCCAACGTCCTGACTTTC. The variable domain in full, with the rest retrieved from reference TRBV5-1 and TRBJ2-6, is KAGVTQTPRYLIKTRGQQVTLSCSPISGHRSVSWYQQTPGQGLQFLFEYFSETQRNKGNFPGRFSGRQFSNSRSEMNVSTLELGDSALYLCASSSGQLSGANVLTFGAGSRLTVL.

About this clonotype: One end of the junction is discordant with germline, which a read error may explain. The V gene is TRBV7-2, the J gene TRBJ2-3, with D perhaps matching TRBD2 (5 bases). Per the germline V gene, CDR1 is SGHTA and CDR2 is FQGNSA. The CDR3 is made up of 14 amino acids. CDR3 coding DNA: TGTGTCAGCAGCCAGCGGCCTAGCACAGATACGCAGTATTTT. Its protein product is CVSSQRPSTDTQYF.

This clonotype has more than one count but fewer than ten. This chain connects TRBV27 to TRBJ2-1, with a tentative D call TRBD1 (6 bases). The V and J ends lost 4 bases and 6 bases respectively, with 19 bases between them. This CDR3 is built from 16 residues. In germline, CDR1 is MNHEY, CDR2 SMNVEV (reference sequence). CDR3 sequence reads: CASSSSPTGGGNEQFF. In nucleotides, the CDR3 is TGTGCCAGCAGTTCCTCCCCGACAGGAGGTGGCAATGAGCAGTTCTTC.

The chain combines TRBV20-1 with TRBJ1-4, with D possibly TRBD1 on 5 matching bases. CDR3 length: 12 residues. The V end was cut by 1 base, the J end by 8 bases, with 8 bases between. CDR1 and CDR2 from the germline V gene are DFQATT and SNEGSKA (reference sequence). The CDR3 DNA follows: TGCAGTGCTAGAGTACCAGGGGAAAAACTGTTTTTT. Amino acid sequence: CSARVPGEKLFF.

Many counts were recorded for this clonotype. V and J are TRBV29-1 and TRBJ1-2; D is unresolved. Germline V gives CDR1 SQVTM, CDR2 ANQGSEA. V shed 5 bases and J shed 4 bases, with 14 bases lying between them. The CDR3 contains 13 residues. The chain's CDR3 is CSVRAEGSYGYTF. The CDR3 region has the DNA TGCAGCGTTAGGGCGGAGGGATCCTATGGCTACACCTTC.

This clonotype was seen more than once but under ten times. The chain employs TRBV7-9 and TRBJ2-7; D may be TRBD1 (5 bases). Trimming pared 0 bases from V and 6 bases from J, leaving 12 bases between. Germline CDR1 reads SEHNR; CDR2 reads FQNEAQ (reference sequence). The CDR3 spans 14 residues. The DNA of the CDR3 is TGTGCCAGCAGCTTAGCGCTACAGGTAACCGAGCAGTACTTC. Its protein product is CASSLALQVTEQYF.

This clonotype was recorded once. The rearrangement uses TRBV20-1 and TRBJ2-1, with 7 bases lining up with TRBD1. The end of the DNA aligns better with TRBJ2-7, so the J call may be wrong. The germline V gene has CDR1 DFQATT and CDR2 SNEGSKA (reference sequence). CDR3 length: 14 residues. CDR3 DNA: TGCAGTGCTAGAGATGTGACAGGGACAAATGAGCAGTACTTC. It yields the protein CSARDVTGTNEQYF.

As regards this clonotype: A read error is possible here, since a much larger clone lies one base away. The chain carries TRBV7-6 and TRBJ2-3, with 9 positions matching TRBD2. J lost 4 bases, V lost 4 bases, and 9 bases had no gene match. Germline CDR1 reads SGHVS; CDR2 reads FNYEAQ. The CDR3 runs 16 residues. The CDR3 coding sequence is TGTGCCAGCAGCTCGAGACGAGCGGGAGGATCAGATACGCAGTATTTT. This codes for CASSSRRAGGSDTQYF.

The chain employs TRBV11-1 and TRBJ2-3; possibly TRBD1 for D (5 bases). The CDR3 contains 14 residues. The germline gives CDR1 SGHAT, CDR2 FQDESV (reference sequence). The V gene lost 5 bases and the J gene lost 3 bases, with 12 bases spanning the gap. CDR3 nucleotides: TGTGCCAGCAGCCCAGACAGTAAAACAGATACGCAGTATTTT. Translated: CASSPDSKTDTQYF.

J is TRBJ2-7 and V is TRBV12-3 or TRBV12-4; D is perhaps TRBD1 or TRBD2 (5 bases each). This CDR3 contains 13 residues. The V and J ends lost 6 bases and 3 bases respectively, with 12 bases between them. CDR3 sequence reads: CASSGTASYEQYF. CDR3 DNA sequence: TGTGCCAGCAGCGGGACGGCAAGCTACGAGCAGTACTTC.

A note on this clonotype: One end of the junction fails to match germline, which may point to a read error. The CDR3 protein is CASSPTGTGTNTQYF. CDR3 in DNA: TGTGCCAGCAGCCCTACCGGGACAGGCACAAATACGCAGTATTTT. The chain carries TRBV7-2 and TRBJ2-3; TRBD1 matches 8 bases. Germline V CDR1 and CDR2: SGHTA, FQGNSA. The CDR3 is made up of 15 amino acids.

This clonotype was detected a few times. The chain carries TRBV20-1 and TRBJ2-3; no firm D call. Germline V gene data show CDR1 as DFQATT and CDR2 as SNEGSKA (reference sequence). This CDR3 has 15 residues. CDR3: CSAVFEEWVTDTQYF. The CDR3 region has the DNA TGCAGCGCCGTGTTTGAGGAATGGGTCACAGATACGCAGTATTTT.

This clonotype appeared a few times. The chain links TRBV9 to TRBJ2-1, with D maybe TRBD2 (6 bases). V dropped 5 bases and J dropped 13 bases, with 25 bases sitting between them. Germline lookup yields CDR1 SGDLS and CDR2 YYNGEE. The CDR3 extends over 15 amino acids. CDR3: CASSSTSSSAETQFF. The CDR3 nucleotides are TGTGCCAGCAGTTCCACCTCCTCTAGCGCGGAGACCCAGTTCTTC. Based on the CDR3 plus reference TRBV9 and TRBJ2-1, the full variable domain is DSGVTQTPKHLITATGQRVTLRCSPRSGDLSVYWYQQSLDQGLQFLIQYYNGEERAKGNILERFSAQQFPDLHSELNLSSLELGDSALYFCASSSTSSSAETQFFGPGTRLTVL.

This clonotype turned up a few times. The chain combines TRBV7-2 with TRBJ1-1, with unresolved D. Germline V gives CDR1 SGHTA, CDR2 FQGNSA. The CDR3 has 13 amino acids. Trimming stripped 0 bases from V and 3 bases from J, with 5 bases between. CDR3 sequence reads: CASSLASDTEAFF. CDR3 DNA: TGTGCCAGCAGCTTAGCGTCAGACACTGAAGCTTTCTTT.

This clonotype was counted once. This chain links TRBV11-1 with TRBJ2-3, with a possible D match to TRBD1 (5 bases). Trimming cost V 3 bases and J 10 bases, with 17 bases left between them. CDR1 and CDR2 (germline): SGHAT, FQDESV (reference sequence). This CDR3 has 14 residues. The CDR3 DNA reads as TGTGCCAGCAGCTTCCGGAAAGGGGCCTTATCGCAGTATTTT. Residues: CASSFRKGALSQYF.

This clonotype occurred many times. The chain joins TRBV7-9 to TRBJ2-5, with D unresolved. Germline lookup yields CDR1 SEHNR and CDR2 FQNEAQ (reference sequence). The CDR3 has 14 residues. Trimming left V 4 bases short and J 5 bases short, with 14 bases between. The CDR3 DNA reads TGTGCCAGCAGCTACCAAGGGCCTCAGGAGACCCAGTACTTC. Amino acid sequence: CASSYQGPQETQYF.

The rearrangement uses TRBV7-9 and TRBJ2-3; the D gene is possibly TRBD2 (5 bases). The CDR3 runs to 14 residues. The germline V gene has CDR1 SEHNR and CDR2 FQNEAQ (reference sequence). Trimming took off 11 bases at V and 4 bases at J, with 19 bases between the two ends. In nucleotides, the CDR3 is TGTGCCTCCAATGAGGGTCACGAGCCAGATACGCAGTATTTT. Residues: CASNEGHEPDTQYF.